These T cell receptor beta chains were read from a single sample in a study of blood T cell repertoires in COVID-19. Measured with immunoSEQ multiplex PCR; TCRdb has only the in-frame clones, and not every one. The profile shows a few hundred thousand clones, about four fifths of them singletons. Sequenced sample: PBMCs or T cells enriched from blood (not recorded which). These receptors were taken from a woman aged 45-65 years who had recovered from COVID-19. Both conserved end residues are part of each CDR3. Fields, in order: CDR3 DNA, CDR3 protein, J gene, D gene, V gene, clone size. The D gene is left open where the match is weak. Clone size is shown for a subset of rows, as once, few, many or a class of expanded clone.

TGTGCCAGCAGCTTAGCGGCTAGCGGGAGTTACGAGCAGTACTTC | CASSLAASGSYEQYF | TRBJ2-7 | TRBD2 | TRBV7-2 | once
TGTGCCAGCAGCTTTGGGGGGGGTGAAGCTTTCTTT | CASSFGGGEAFF | TRBJ1-1 | . | TRBV5-4 | .
TGCGCCAGCAGCCAAGAAGGGGGGGCCTACAATCAGCCCCAGCATTTT | CASSQEGGAYNQPQHF | TRBJ1-5 | . | TRBV4-1 | .
TGTGCCAGCAGCTTGAGACTCGGGGGTACATATGGCTACACCTTC | CASSLRLGGTYGYTF | TRBJ1-2 | . | TRBV5-4 | .
TGTGCCAGCAGCTTGGTTATTCTCGGTGGGAGTTCGAACACCGGGGAGCTGTTTTTT | CASSLVILGGSSNTGELFF | TRBJ2-2 | . | TRBV5-5 | .
TGTGCCAGCAGCCTCTCGACAATTAGCAATCAGCCCCAGCATTTT | CASSLSTISNQPQHF | TRBJ1-5 | . | TRBV3-1/TRBV3-2 | .
TGTGCCAGCAGTTTTACTGGAGGCGGGATTAGCAATCAGCCCCAGCATTTT | CASSFTGGGISNQPQHF | TRBJ1-5 | . | TRBV28 | .
TGTGCCAGCAGCCCTCCCCCAGGAGGAGAGACCCAGTACTTC | CASSPPPGGETQYF | TRBJ2-5 | . | TRBV7-2 | few
TGTGCCAGCAGCTTACCGGGACTAGCAAATGAGCAGTTCTTC | CASSLPGLANEQFF | TRBJ2-1 | TRBD2 | TRBV7-8 | .
TGTGCCAGCAGCATGGACATCTATCAGCCCCAGCATTTT | CASSMDIYQPQHF | TRBJ1-5 | . | TRBV3-1/TRBV3-2 | .
TGTGCCATCCAGATGATGGGGGCCTCCTACGAGCAGTACTTC | CAIQMMGASYEQYF | TRBJ2-7 | . | TRBV10-3 | .
TGTGCCAGCAGCTTACATCCTAGCGGGAGATCGTTACAAGAGACCCAGTACTTC | CASSLHPSGRSLQETQYF | TRBJ2-5 | TRBD2 | TRBV7-2 | .
TGTGCCAGCAGCTTATTAGTTGGCACAGATACGCAGTATTTT | CASSLLVGTDTQYF | TRBJ2-3 | . | TRBV7-2 | .
TGTGCCAGCAGCTTCGGCAGGGGGCTAGGTGAAGCTTTCTTT | CASSFGRGLGEAFF | TRBJ1-1 | TRBD1 | TRBV5-6 | many
TGTGCCAGCATTCACCCCAGGGGGTCGTGGGGCGAACTGAGGGTAGCTGAAAAACTGTTTTTT | CASIHPRGSWGELRVAEKLFF | TRBJ1-4 | TRBD1 | TRBV9 | .
TGTGCCAGCAGCTCCCCCGGGTTCACAGATACGCAGTATTTT | CASSSPGFTDTQYF | TRBJ2-3 | . | TRBV7-2 | .
TGTGCCTGGAGTGTAGGAGCAGGAGGGTCCGGGGAGCTGTTTTTT | CAWSVGAGGSGELFF | TRBJ2-2 | . | TRBV30 | .
TGTGCCAGCAGTCCTGGGGACAGGGCGCAGTATTTT | CASSPGDRAQYF | TRBJ2-3 | TRBD1 | TRBV7-3 | .
TGTGCCAGCAGTTTATTGGGACAGGGGGTTCAGCCCCAGCATTTT | CASSLLGQGVQPQHF | TRBJ1-5 | TRBD1 | TRBV6-2/TRBV6-3 | .
TGCGCCAGCAGGAAGGCAGGGGGACAAAGTTCACCCCTCCACTTT | CASRKAGGQSSPLHF | TRBJ1-6 | TRBD1 | TRBV4-3 | .
TGTGCCAGCAGTTTATTAGACGGGGAAAAACTGTTTTTT | CASSLLDGEKLFF | TRBJ1-4 | . | TRBV12-3/TRBV12-4 | .
TGTGCCAGCAGCATGGGGAGCCGTAGGACAGGGGGTGACAATGAGCAGTTCTTC | CASSMGSRRTGGDNEQFF | TRBJ2-1 | . | TRBV21-1 | .
TGTGCCAGCAGCGTAGAGCCGTACGGCACTGAAGCTTTCTTT | CASSVEPYGTEAFF | TRBJ1-1 | . | TRBV9 | .
TGTGCCAGCTCACCAACACAGGGGGGCTACGAGCAGTACTTC | CASSPTQGGYEQYF | TRBJ2-7 | TRBD1 | TRBV18 | .
TGTGCCAGCTCACCCGAACTTGGGACAGGGGGACTATTCGGCACTGAAGCTTTCTTT | CASSPELGTGGLFGTEAFF | TRBJ1-1 | TRBD1 | TRBV18 | once
TGTGCCAGCAGCTTACCACGAACAGGAGCTTTCTTT | CASSLPRTGAFF | TRBJ1-1 | . | TRBV11-2 | .
TGTGCCAGCAGTAACGGACAGGGGATCGGGGAGCTGTTTTTT | CASSNGQGIGELFF | TRBJ2-2 | TRBD1 | TRBV2 | once
TGTGCCTGGAGTGTAAACGGTGAAGCTTTCTTT | CAWSVNGEAFF | TRBJ1-1 | . | TRBV30 | once
TGTGCCAGCAGCTTGGGGGGCGGCAGGAACTATGGCTACACCTTC | CASSLGGGRNYGYTF | TRBJ1-2 | . | TRBV5-8 | .
TGTGCCAGTAGTCTCAAACAGGGATATGAGCAGTTCTTC | CASSLKQGYEQFF | TRBJ2-1 | . | TRBV19 | .
TGTGCCAGCAGTTCGGCTGGGACAGCCTACGAGCAGTACTTC | CASSSAGTAYEQYF | TRBJ2-7 | TRBD1 | TRBV27 | few
TGTGCCAGCAGCCCCTATCGGGGTTTGAACACTGAAGCTTTCTTT | CASSPYRGLNTEAFF | TRBJ1-1 | . | TRBV3-1/TRBV3-2 | once
TGTGCCAGCAGCACAGGCAGTCCCTATAATTCACCCCTCCACTTT | CASSTGSPYNSPLHF | TRBJ1-6 | . | TRBV7-2 | .
TGTGCCAGCAGCGTAGGGACAGCTAATACCTATGGCTACACCTTC | CASSVGTANTYGYTF | TRBJ1-2 | . | TRBV9 | .
TGTGCCAGCCGACAGGGGACAACTGAAGCTTTCTTT | CASRQGTTEAFF | TRBJ1-1 | TRBD1 | TRBV2 | .
TGTGCCAGCAGACCAGGGACAGGTCACTCCTACAATGAGCAGTTCTTC | CASRPGTGHSYNEQFF | TRBJ2-1 | TRBD1 | TRBV5-8 | .
TGTGCCAGCAGCGTATTTGCGGGACTCCCCACAGATACGCAGTATTTT | CASSVFAGLPTDTQYF | TRBJ2-3 | . | TRBV9 | .
TGTGCCATCAGTGAGTCGCCCAGGGTTGGGGCCAACGTCCTGACTTTC | CAISESPRVGANVLTF | TRBJ2-6 | . | TRBV10-3 | once
TGTGCCAGCAATGAGGGGGCGGCCTACAATGAGCAGTTCTTC | CASNEGAAYNEQFF | TRBJ2-1 | TRBD1 | TRBV9 | .
TGTGCCTGGAGCGGGGACAGCTTTAGCAATCAGCCCCAGCATTTT | CAWSGDSFSNQPQHF | TRBJ1-5 | TRBD1 | TRBV30 | .
TGTGCCAGCTCGGGACTAGCGGGGGCAGATACGCAGTATTTT | CASSGLAGADTQYF | TRBJ2-3 | TRBD2 | TRBV3-1/TRBV3-2 | .
TGTGCCAGCAGCTATACAGGGGTGAGGGGCTACACCTTC | CASSYTGVRGYTF | TRBJ1-2 | TRBD1 | TRBV14 | .
TGTGCCACCAGCAGAGACTCCGGGACAGGGGGCTTGTATGAGCAGTTCTTC | CATSRDSGTGGLYEQFF | TRBJ2-1 | TRBD1 | TRBV15 | .
TGTGCCAGCAGCCTCCGACAGAACACCGGGGAGCTGTTTTTT | CASSLRQNTGELFF | TRBJ2-2 | . | TRBV11-2 | .
TGTGCCAGCAGCACTACCGGGACAGCGAACACTGAAGCTTTCTTT | CASSTTGTANTEAFF | TRBJ1-1 | TRBD1 | TRBV7-2 | .
TGTGCCAGCAGCGTAGGGGAGGCCGGGACAGGGGGCACGGCTTTCTTT | CASSVGEAGTGGTAFF | TRBJ1-1 | TRBD1 | TRBV9 | once